One and the same sample provided the 28 T cell receptor beta chains below, sequenced in a study of blood T cell repertoires in COVID-19. Clones were read by immunoSEQ multiplex PCR, and TCRdb kept only the in-frame ones, dropping some. In the table there are 350,000 to 400,000 clones, over 75% of which are singletons. Source material: PBMCs or T cells enriched from blood (not recorded which). Receptor source: a man aged 40-50 years in a cohort exposed to, infected with or recovered from COVID-19 (not recorded which).

The J gene is TRBJ1-3, the V gene TRBV24-1; D is ambiguous. There are 15 residues in the CDR3. Germline V gives CDR1 KGHDR, CDR2 SFDVKD. V was cut by 2 bases and J by 1 base, with 8 bases left in between. The CDR3 DNA follows: TGTGCCACCAGTGATTCGACAAGGTCTGGAAACACCATATATTTT. Its protein is CATSDSTRSGNTIYF.

This rearrangement joins TRBV27 to TRBJ2-3; D perhaps matches TRBD1 (5 bases). Trimming removed 2 bases at V and 8 bases at J, with 20 bases between. CDR3 length equals 16 residues. CDR1 and CDR2 from the germline V gene are MNHEY and SMNVEV (reference sequence). CDR3 in DNA: TGTGCCAGCAGTTTAGCTCTAATTCAGGGTCAGGGTACGCAGTATTTT. Amino acids: CASSLALIQGQGTQYF.

This sequence joins TRBV19 and TRBJ2-2; TRBD2 agrees at 12 bases. The CDR3 runs 17 residues. Germline V lookup: CDR1 LNHDA, CDR2 SQIVND (reference sequence). V lost 7 bases, J lost 4 bases, and 10 bases stayed unmatched. CDR3 nucleotide sequence: TGTGCCAGTACCTTGACTAGCGGGAGAACGGGCACCGGGGAGCTGTTTTTT. Translation: CASTLTSGRTGTGELFF.

The rearrangement uses TRBV2 and TRBJ1-6, with D perhaps matching TRBD1 (6 bases). This CDR3 contains 16 residues. V shed 4 bases and J shed 0 bases, with 10 bases lying between them. Germline V gene lookup returns CDR1 SNHLY and CDR2 FYNNEI. CDR3 protein: CASSGQGSSYNSPLHF. CDR3 nucleotide sequence: TGTGCCAGCAGTGGGCAGGGGAGCTCCTATAATTCACCCCTCCACTTT.

Here the CDR3 DNA reads TGTGCCAGCAGTTCAACGGGGGACTATAATGAAAAACTGTTTTTT. Translation gives CASSSTGDYNEKLFF. The V gene is TRBV28, the J gene TRBJ1-4, with TRBD1 as a possible D gene (5 bases). This CDR3 spans 15 amino acids. The V gene lost 4 bases and the J gene lost 4 bases, with 13 bases spanning the gap. Germline-derived CDR1 and CDR2 are MDHEN and SYDVKM.

This clone appeared a few times. In the same sample, other DNA sequences code for this CDR3. The V and J genes are TRBV5-1 and TRBJ2-7; the match to TRBD2 covers 14 bases. CDR3 size: 15 residues. From germline, CDR1 is SGHRS and CDR2 YFSETQ. The ends lost 0 bases at V and 4 bases at J; junction bases unmatched: 0. The CDR3 protein is CASSLGLAGGYEQYF. As DNA, the CDR3 is TGCGCCAGCAGCTTGGGACTAGCGGGAGGGTACGAGCAGTACTTC.

The chain couples TRBV7-2 to TRBJ2-7; 8 bases fit TRBD2. From germline, CDR1 is SGHTA and CDR2 FQGNSA. The CDR3 is made up of 14 amino acids. With 6 bases clipped from V and 7 bases from J, the junction kept 11 bases outside the gene matches. CDR3 sequence (DNA): TGTGCCAGCAGACAGCTGGCGGGAGGATTGGAGCAGTACTTC. It yields the protein CASRQLAGGLEQYF.

J is TRBJ1-2 and V is TRBV3-1 (or the pseudogene TRBV3-2); 9 bases line up with TRBD1. J was trimmed by 13 bases and V by 4 bases; bases with no gene match: 13. Germline lookup yields CDR1 LGHDT and CDR2 YNNKEL (reference sequence). The CDR3 length is 14 residues. In DNA form, the CDR3 reads TGTGCCAGCAGCCTCCTGAGGGACAGGGTCCTTATCACCTTC. Translating it yields CASSLLRDRVLITF.

The rearrangement joins TRBV5-8 to TRBJ1-5; 11 bases are shared with TRBD1. Germline trimming cut 4 bases from V and 7 bases from J; bases unmatched to any gene: 7. This CDR3 spans 15 amino acids. Germline CDR1 is SGHTS and CDR2 is YDEGEE. CDR3 loop: CASSPDRGLGQPQHF. CDR3 nucleotide sequence: TGTGCCAGCAGCCCGGACAGGGGGCTAGGGCAGCCCCAGCATTTT.

The rearrangement uses TRBV11-2 and TRBJ1-2; TRBD1 aligns across 9 bases. The germline CDR1 and CDR2 sequences are SGHAT and FQNNGV. With 5 bases clipped from V and 9 bases from J, the junction kept 10 bases outside the gene matches. This CDR3 spans 14 amino acids. As DNA, the CDR3 is TGTGCCAGCAGCCAACAGGAGGACAGGGGACGCTACACCTTC. It specifies CASSQQEDRGRYTF.

This clone showed up just a few times. The chain recombines TRBV7-9 with TRBJ2-3; 7 nucleotides agree with TRBD1. Germline CDR1 SEHNR, CDR2 FQNEAQ (reference sequence). The CDR3 has 14 residues. The ends lost 4 bases at V and 2 bases at J; junction bases unmatched: 3. CDR3 DNA sequence: TGTGCCAGCAGCTCCGGGACAGCCACAGATACGCAGTATTTT. Translation: CASSSGTATDTQYF.

The chain carries TRBV19 and TRBJ2-7; 7 bases line up with TRBD1. The length of the CDR3 is 14 residues. Germline-derived CDR1 and CDR2 are LNHDA and SQIVND (reference sequence). V gave up 4 bases and J gave up 3 bases; unmatched junction bases: 6. The CDR3 DNA sequence: TGTGCCAGTAGTACTTCCCGGGACAGCTACGAGCAGTACTTC. Protein sequence: CASSTSRDSYEQYF.

This clone occurred once. The chain has TRBV3-1 (or the pseudogene TRBV3-2) and TRBJ1-5, with D unclear. Trimming took 3 bases from V and 3 from J, leaving 21 bases between them. The CDR3 is 18 amino acids. CDR1 LGHDT and CDR2 YNNKEL come from the germline V gene (reference sequence). CDR3 residues: CASSQNSGPGKDNQPQHF. CDR3 nucleotides: TGTGCCAGCAGCCAGAATAGCGGGCCCGGGAAGGACAATCAGCCCCAGCATTTT.

This clone showed up just once. The CDR3 DNA follows: TGTGCCTGGAGGCCGGGTTCAGGGGAGACCCAGTACTTC. Its translation is CAWRPGSGETQYF. This rearrangement joins TRBV30 to TRBJ2-5, with D possibly matching TRBD1 (5 bases). In germline, CDR1 is GTSNPN, CDR2 SVGIG (reference sequence). Trimming left V 3 bases short and J 5 bases short, with 13 bases between. There are 13 residues in the CDR3.

The rearrangement joins TRBV10-3 to TRBJ2-1; 13 bases map to TRBD2. The CDR3 is 15 amino acids. The V gene end was trimmed by 5 bases and the J gene end by 8 bases; junction bases not matched to a gene: 6. Germline V gives CDR1 ENHRY, CDR2 SYGVKD. The DNA for the CDR3 is TGTGCCATCAGTCCTACTAGCGGGAGGGCCGATGAGCAGTTCTTC. Protein product: CAISPTSGRADEQFF.

This clone was seen just once. The genes are TRBV12-2 and TRBJ2-7; TRBD2, as called in the table, went unchecked against the DNA. TRBV12-2 is labeled a pseudogene. CDR3 length: 15 amino acids. As DNA, the CDR3 is TGTGCAAGTCGCCCCCAGACTAGCGGGAGGAACGAGCAGTACTTC. It specifies CASRPQTSGRNEQYF.

This sequence joins TRBV5-4 and TRBJ2-7; TRBD1 is a possible D gene (6 bases). Germline CDR1 is SGHNT and CDR2 is YYREEE (reference sequence). This CDR3 comprises 15 residues. The V gene lost 2 bases and the J gene lost 3 bases, with 15 bases spanning the gap. As DNA, the CDR3 is TGTGCCAGCAGCTTACCTTTAGGACAGAGCTACGAGCAGTACTTC. As protein: CASSLPLGQSYEQYF.

V usage is TRBV5-6 and J usage is TRBJ1-2; D is ambiguous. V lost 5 bases and J lost 8, with 10 bases in between. Germline loops: CDR1 SGHDT, CDR2 YYEEEE. The CDR3 spans 11 residues. The CDR3 spells CASRRVGGYTF. Here the CDR3 DNA reads TGTGCCAGCAGGAGGGTCGGGGGCTACACCTTC.

This rearrangement joins TRBV9 to TRBJ2-7; 10 bases agree with TRBD2. The CDR3 has 16 amino acids. Unmatched junction bases numbered 3, after V lost 0 bases and J lost 0 bases. In germline, CDR1 is SGDLS, CDR2 YYNGEE. CDR3 nucleotide sequence: TGTGCCAGCAGCGTAGGGGGGACTAGCGCCTCCTACGAGCAGTACTTC. The encoded protein is CASSVGGTSASYEQYF.

The genes are TRBV5-4 and TRBJ2-7; 13 nucleotides align to TRBD2. The CDR3 length is 17 residues. CDR1 and CDR2 from the germline V gene are SGHNT and YYREEE (reference sequence). V shed 0 bases and J 3 bases; nucleotides not matched to a gene: 6. The DNA of the CDR3 is TGTGCCAGCAGCTTGGGGGGGACTAGCGGGACAGGCTACGAGCAGTACTTC. This encodes CASSLGGTSGTGYEQYF.

V gene TRBV29-1 combines with J gene TRBJ1-1; 7 positions agree with TRBD1. V dropped 6 bases and J dropped 4; count of bases not matched to a gene: 5. This CDR3 is 12 amino acids long. The germline gives CDR1 SQVTM, CDR2 ANQGSEA. CDR3 sequence reads: CSVETGTTEAFF. Here the CDR3 DNA reads TGCAGCGTCGAGACAGGGACCACTGAAGCTTTCTTT.

The CDR3 sequence is CASSPQSNSPSLEAFF. DNA of the CDR3: TGTGCCAGCTCACCACAATCGAACAGTCCTTCTCTTGAAGCTTTCTTT. The rearrangement uses TRBV18 and TRBJ1-1; unclear D gene. Germline loops: CDR1 KGHSH, CDR2 LQKENI. V lost 1 base and J 7 bases, leaving 19 bases between the germline ends. CDR3 size: 16 residues.

V usage is TRBV9 and J usage is TRBJ1-1; 7 nucleotides line up with TRBD1. V was clipped by 4 bases and J by 0 bases; unmatched bases: 15. The germline CDR1 and CDR2 sequences are SGDLS and YYNGEE. This CDR3 region has 18 residues. CDR3 in amino acids: CASSSRPDRADMNTEAFF. CDR3 nucleotide sequence: TGTGCCAGCAGCTCCCGACCAGACAGGGCCGATATGAACACTGAAGCTTTCTTT.

V gene TRBV28 combines with J gene TRBJ2-1; weak D call: TRBD2 (5 bases). Looked up from germline, CDR1 is MDHEN and CDR2 is SYDVKM. V was pared by 6 bases and J by 9 bases, with 12 bases between. CDR3 size: 12 residues. The CDR3 bases are TGTGCCAGCAGAGACCCGAGGGTTGAGCAGTTCTTC. It codes for CASRDPRVEQFF. Supplemented by reference TRBV28 and TRBJ2-1, the full variable domain reads DVKVTQSSRYLVKRTGEKVFLECVQDMDHENMFWYRQDPGLGLRLIYFSYDVKMKEKGDIPEGYSVSREKKERFSLILESASTNQTSMYLCASRDPRVEQFFGPGTRLTVL.

The V gene is TRBV7-3, the J gene TRBJ1-1; D unclear. The CDR3 extends over 13 amino acids. The V and J ends lost 1 base and 6 bases respectively, with 9 bases between them. Looked up from germline, CDR1 is SGHTA and CDR2 is FQGTGA. The CDR3 sequence is CASSLSQRAEAFF. The CDR3 DNA reads as TGTGCCAGCAGCTTAAGTCAGAGGGCTGAAGCTTTCTTT. Looking up the rest from reference TRBV7-3 and TRBJ1-1 gives the full variable domain: GAGVSQTPSNKVTEKGKYVELRCDPISGHTALYWYRQSLGQGPEFLIYFQGTGAADDSGLPNDRFFAVRPEGSVSTLKIQRTERGDSAVYLCASSLSQRAEAFFGQGTRLTVV.

This clone was observed a single time. The chain combines TRBV5-1 with TRBJ2-5; 9 bases are a match to TRBD1. CDR1 SGHRS and CDR2 YFSETQ come from the germline V gene. The CDR3 is 15 amino acids. The V gene end was trimmed by 4 bases and the J gene end by 4 bases; junction bases not matched to a gene: 8. The DNA of the CDR3 is TGCGCCAGCAGCCAGGGGACAGGGAATCGAGAGACCCAGTACTTC. This sequence encodes CASSQGTGNRETQYF.

The chain employs TRBV10-2 and TRBJ1-2; tentative D call: TRBD1 (5 bases). This CDR3 comprises 14 residues. From germline, CDR1 is WSHSY and CDR2 SAAADI. V was shortened by 6 bases and J by 5 bases, with 16 bases between the two germline ends. The CDR3 loop is CASSEVSGRYGYTF. For the CDR3, the DNA is TGCGCCAGCAGCGAGGTTTCAGGGAGGTATGGCTACACCTTC.

V and J are TRBV3-1 (or the pseudogene TRBV3-2) and TRBJ1-3; D uncertain. Trimming left V 4 bases short and J 5 bases short, with 9 bases between. The CDR3 is 13 amino acids. In germline, CDR1 is LGHDT, CDR2 YNNKEL (reference sequence). The CDR3 reads CASSRAVRNTIYF. CDR3 nucleotide sequence: TGTGCCAGCAGCCGGGCAGTGCGAAACACCATATATTTT.